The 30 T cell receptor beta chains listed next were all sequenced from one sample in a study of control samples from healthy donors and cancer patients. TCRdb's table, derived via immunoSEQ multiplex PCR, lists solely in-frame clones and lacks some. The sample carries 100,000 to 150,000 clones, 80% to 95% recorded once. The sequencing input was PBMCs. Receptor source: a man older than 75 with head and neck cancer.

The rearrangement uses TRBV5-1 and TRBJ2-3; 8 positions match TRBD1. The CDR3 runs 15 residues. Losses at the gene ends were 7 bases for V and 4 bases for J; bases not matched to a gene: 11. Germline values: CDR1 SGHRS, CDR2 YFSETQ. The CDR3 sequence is CASRSRTGNSDTQYF. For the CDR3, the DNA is TGCGCCAGCCGCAGCAGGACAGGGAATTCAGATACGCAGTATTTT.

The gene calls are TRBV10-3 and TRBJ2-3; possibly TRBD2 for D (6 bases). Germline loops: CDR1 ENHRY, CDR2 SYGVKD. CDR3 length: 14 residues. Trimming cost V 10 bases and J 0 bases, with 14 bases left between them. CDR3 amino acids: CASSRTTSTDTQYF. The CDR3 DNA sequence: TGTGCCAGCAGCAGGACTACTAGCACAGATACGCAGTATTTT.

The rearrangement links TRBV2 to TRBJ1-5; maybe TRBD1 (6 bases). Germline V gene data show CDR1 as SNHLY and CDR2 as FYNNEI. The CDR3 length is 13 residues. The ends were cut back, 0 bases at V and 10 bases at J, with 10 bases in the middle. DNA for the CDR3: TGTGCCAGCAGTGAAGCACAGGGTGGTCCCCAGCATTTT. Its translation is CASSEAQGGPQHF.

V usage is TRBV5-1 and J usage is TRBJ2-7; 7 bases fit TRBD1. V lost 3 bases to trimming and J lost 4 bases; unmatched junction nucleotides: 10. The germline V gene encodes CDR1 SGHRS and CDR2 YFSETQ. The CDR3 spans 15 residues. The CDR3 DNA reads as TGCGCCAGCAGCTCACACCGGGACAGATCTTACGAGCAGTACTTC. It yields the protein CASSSHRDRSYEQYF.

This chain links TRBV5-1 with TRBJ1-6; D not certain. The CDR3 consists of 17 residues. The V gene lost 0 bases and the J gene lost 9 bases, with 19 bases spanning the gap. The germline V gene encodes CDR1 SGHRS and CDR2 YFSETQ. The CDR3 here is CASSLGQVKGNGSPLHF. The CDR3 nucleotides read TGCGCCAGCAGCTTGGGGCAAGTAAAGGGTAACGGTTCACCCCTCCACTTT.

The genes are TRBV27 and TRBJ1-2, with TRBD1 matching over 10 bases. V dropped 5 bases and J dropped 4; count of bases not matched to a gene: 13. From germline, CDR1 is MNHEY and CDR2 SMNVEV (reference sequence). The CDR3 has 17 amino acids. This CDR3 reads CASSPTGGEVEIYGYTF. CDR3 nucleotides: TGTGCCAGCAGTCCGACAGGGGGCGAGGTGGAGATCTATGGCTACACCTTC.

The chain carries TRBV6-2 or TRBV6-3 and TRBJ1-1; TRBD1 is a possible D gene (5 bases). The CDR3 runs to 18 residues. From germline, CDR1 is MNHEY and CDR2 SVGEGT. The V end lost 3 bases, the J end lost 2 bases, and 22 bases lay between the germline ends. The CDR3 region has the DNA TGTGCCAGCAGTTATAGAATCGGGCAGGGTACAGGAAACACTGAAGCTTTCTTT. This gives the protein CASSYRIGQGTGNTEAFF.

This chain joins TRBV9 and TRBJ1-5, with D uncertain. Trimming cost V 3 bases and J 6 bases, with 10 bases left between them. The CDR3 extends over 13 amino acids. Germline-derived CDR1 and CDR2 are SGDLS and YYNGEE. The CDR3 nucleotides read TGTGCCAGCAGCGGGCAGGAAGGTCAGCCCCAGCATTTT. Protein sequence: CASSGQEGQPQHF.

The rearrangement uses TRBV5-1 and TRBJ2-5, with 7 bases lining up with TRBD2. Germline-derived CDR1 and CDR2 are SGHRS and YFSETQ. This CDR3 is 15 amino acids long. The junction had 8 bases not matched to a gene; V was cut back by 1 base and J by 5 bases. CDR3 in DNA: TGCGCCAGCAGCTTGCAGAGCGGGAAGGGGGAGACCCAGTACTTC. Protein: CASSLQSGKGETQYF. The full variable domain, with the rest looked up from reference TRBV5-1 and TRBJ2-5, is KAGVTQTPRYLIKTRGQQVTLSCSPISGHRSVSWYQQTPGQGLQFLFEYFSETQRNKGNFPGRFSGRQFSNSRSEMNVSTLELGDSALYLCASSLQSGKGETQYFGPGTRLLVL.

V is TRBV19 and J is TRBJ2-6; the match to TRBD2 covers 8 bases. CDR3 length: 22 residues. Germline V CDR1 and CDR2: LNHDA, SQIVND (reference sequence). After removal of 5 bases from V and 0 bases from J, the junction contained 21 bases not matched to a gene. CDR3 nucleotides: TGTGCCAGTAGTCCCCTTGGTGGGGGCGGGAGGCCCCCTCACTCTGGGGCCAACGTCCTGACTTTC. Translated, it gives CASSPLGGGGRPPHSGANVLTF.

The CDR3 DNA is TGTGCCAGCTCACCATGGATTAGCAAGGGAAACACTGAAGCTTTCTTT. Encoded protein: CASSPWISKGNTEAFF. The V gene is TRBV18, the J gene TRBJ1-1; the D is unclear. V shed 2 bases and J shed 2 bases, with 15 bases lying between them. The CDR3 is made up of 16 amino acids. The germline V gene has CDR1 KGHSH and CDR2 LQKENI. The complete variable domain, with remaining parts taken from reference TRBV18 and TRBJ1-1, reads NAGVMQNPRHLVRRRGQEARLRCSPMKGHSHVYWYRQLPEEGLKFMVYLQKENIIDESGMPKERFSAEFPKEGPSILRIQQVVRGDSAAYFCASSPWISKGNTEAFFGQGTRLTVV.

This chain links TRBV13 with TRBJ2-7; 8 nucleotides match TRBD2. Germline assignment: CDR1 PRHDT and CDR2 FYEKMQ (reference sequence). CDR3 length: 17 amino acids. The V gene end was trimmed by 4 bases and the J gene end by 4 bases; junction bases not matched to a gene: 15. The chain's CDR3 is CASSYPSTSGGAYEQYF. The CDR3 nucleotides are TGTGCCAGCAGCTATCCCTCTACTAGCGGAGGGGCATACGAGCAGTACTTC.

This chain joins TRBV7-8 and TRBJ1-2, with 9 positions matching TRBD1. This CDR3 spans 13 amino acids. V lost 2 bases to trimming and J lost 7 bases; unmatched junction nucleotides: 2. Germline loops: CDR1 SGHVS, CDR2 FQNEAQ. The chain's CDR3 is CASSLTGGGGYTF. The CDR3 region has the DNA TGTGCCAGCAGCTTAACAGGGGGCGGTGGCTACACCTTC.

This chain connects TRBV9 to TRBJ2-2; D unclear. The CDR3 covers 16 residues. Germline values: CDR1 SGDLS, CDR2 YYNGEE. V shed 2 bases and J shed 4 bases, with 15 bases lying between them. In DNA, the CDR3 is TGTGCCAGCAGCGTGAACATTGGCTCTAGCACCGGGGAGCTGTTTTTT. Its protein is CASSVNIGSSTGELFF.

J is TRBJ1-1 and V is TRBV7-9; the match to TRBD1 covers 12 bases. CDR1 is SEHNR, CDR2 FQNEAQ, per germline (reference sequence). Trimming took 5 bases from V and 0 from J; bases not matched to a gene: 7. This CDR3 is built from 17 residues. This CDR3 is CASSETGTGGVNTEAFF. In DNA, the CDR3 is TGTGCCAGCAGCGAAACCGGGACAGGGGGCGTGAACACTGAAGCTTTCTTT.

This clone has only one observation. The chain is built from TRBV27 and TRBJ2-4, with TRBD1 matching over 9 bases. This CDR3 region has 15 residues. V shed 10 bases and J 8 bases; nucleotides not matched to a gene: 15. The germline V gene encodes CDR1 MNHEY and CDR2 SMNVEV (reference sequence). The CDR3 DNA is TGTGCCATCTCTCCCGGACAGGGGAACCGGGACATTCAGTACTTC. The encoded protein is CAISPGQGNRDIQYF.

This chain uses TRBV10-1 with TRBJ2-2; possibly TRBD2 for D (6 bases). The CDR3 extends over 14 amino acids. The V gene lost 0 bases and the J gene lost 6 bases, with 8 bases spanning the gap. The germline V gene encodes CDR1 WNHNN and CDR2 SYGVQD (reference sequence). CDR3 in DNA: TGCGCCAGCAGTGAGTCGCGGGAATCCGGGGAGCTGTTTTTT. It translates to CASSESRESGELFF.

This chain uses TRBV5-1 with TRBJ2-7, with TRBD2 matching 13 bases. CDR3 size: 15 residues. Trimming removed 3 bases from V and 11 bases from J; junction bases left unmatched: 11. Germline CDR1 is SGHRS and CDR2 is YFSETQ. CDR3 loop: CASSSVGLAGEKEYF. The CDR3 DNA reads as TGCGCCAGCAGCTCGGTTGGACTAGCGGGGGAGAAAGAGTACTTC.

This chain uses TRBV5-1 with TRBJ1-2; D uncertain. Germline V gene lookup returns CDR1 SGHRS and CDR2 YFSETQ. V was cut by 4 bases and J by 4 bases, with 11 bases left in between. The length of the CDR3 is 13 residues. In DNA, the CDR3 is TGCGCCAGCAGCCCACGGGATCTCTATGGCTACACCTTC. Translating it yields CASSPRDLYGYTF.

The CDR3 sequence is CSVVQGAYEQYF. The CDR3 DNA sequence: TGCAGCGTTGTACAGGGCGCCTACGAGCAGTACTTC. The chain employs TRBV29-1 and TRBJ2-7; D possibly corresponds to TRBD1 (6 bases). V lost 4 bases and J lost 2, with 9 bases in between. There are 12 residues in the CDR3. Looked up from germline, CDR1 is SQVTM and CDR2 is ANQGSEA.

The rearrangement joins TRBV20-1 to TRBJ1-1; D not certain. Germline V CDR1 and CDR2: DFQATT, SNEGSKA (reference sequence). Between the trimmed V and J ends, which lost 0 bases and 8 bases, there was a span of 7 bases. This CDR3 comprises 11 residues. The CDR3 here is CSARDWREAFF. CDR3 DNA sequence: TGCAGTGCTAGAGATTGGAGGGAAGCTTTCTTT.

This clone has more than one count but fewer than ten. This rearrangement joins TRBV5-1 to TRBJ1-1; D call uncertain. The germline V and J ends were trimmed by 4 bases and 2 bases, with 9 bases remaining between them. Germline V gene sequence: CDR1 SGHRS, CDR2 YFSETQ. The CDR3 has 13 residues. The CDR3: CASSETSNTEAFF. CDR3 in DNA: TGCGCCAGCAGCGAGACAAGTAACACTGAAGCTTTCTTT.

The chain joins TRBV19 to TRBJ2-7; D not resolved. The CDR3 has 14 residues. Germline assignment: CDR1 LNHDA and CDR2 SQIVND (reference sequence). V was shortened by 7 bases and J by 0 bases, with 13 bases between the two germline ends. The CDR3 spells CASTTGLASYEQYF. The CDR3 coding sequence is TGTGCCAGTACCACGGGTTTAGCCTCCTACGAGCAGTACTTC. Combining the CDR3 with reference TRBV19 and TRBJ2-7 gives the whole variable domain DGGITQSPKYLFRKEGQNVTLSCEQNLNHDAMYWYRQDPGQGLRLIYYSQIVNDFQKGDIAEGYSVSREKKESFPLTVTSAQKNPTAFYLCASTTGLASYEQYFGPGTRLTVT.

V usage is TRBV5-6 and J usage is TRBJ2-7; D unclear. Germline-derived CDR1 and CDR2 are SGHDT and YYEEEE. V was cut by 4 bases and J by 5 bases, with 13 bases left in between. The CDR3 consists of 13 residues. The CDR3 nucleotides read TGTGCCAGCAGCAAAGTACAGTACCACGAGCAGTACTTC. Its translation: CASSKVQYHEQYF.

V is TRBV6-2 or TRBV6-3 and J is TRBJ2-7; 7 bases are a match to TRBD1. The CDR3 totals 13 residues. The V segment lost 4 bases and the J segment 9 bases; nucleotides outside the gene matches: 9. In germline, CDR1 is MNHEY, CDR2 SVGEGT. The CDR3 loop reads CASSSRTGLAQYF. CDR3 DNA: TGTGCCAGCAGTTCCCGGACAGGCCTTGCGCAGTACTTC.

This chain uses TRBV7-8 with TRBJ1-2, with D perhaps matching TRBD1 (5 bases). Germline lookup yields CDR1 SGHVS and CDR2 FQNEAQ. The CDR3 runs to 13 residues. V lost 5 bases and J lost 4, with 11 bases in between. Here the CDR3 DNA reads TGTGCCAGCAGCGAGGGACGTGGCTATGGCTACACCTTC. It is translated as CASSEGRGYGYTF.

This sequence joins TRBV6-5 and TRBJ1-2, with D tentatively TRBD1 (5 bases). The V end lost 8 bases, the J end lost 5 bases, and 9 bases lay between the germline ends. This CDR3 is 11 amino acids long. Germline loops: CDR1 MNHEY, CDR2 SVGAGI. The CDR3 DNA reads TGTGCCAGCCGACAGCATTATGGCTACACCTTC. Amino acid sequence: CASRQHYGYTF.

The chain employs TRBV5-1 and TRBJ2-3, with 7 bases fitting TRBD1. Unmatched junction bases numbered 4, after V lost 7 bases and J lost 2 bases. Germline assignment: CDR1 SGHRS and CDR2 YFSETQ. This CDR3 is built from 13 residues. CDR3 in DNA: TGCGCCAGCGGGACAGCACCCACAGATACGCAGTATTTT. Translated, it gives CASGTAPTDTQYF.

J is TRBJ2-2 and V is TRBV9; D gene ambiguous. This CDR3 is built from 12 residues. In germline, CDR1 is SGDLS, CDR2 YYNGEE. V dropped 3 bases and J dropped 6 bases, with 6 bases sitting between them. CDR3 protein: CASSAPAGELFF. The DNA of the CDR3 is TGTGCCAGCAGCGCCCCGGCCGGGGAGCTGTTTTTT. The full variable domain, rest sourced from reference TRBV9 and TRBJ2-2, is DSGVTQTPKHLITATGQRVTLRCSPRSGDLSVYWYQQSLDQGLQFLIQYYNGEERAKGNILERFSAQQFPDLHSELNLSSLELGDSALYFCASSAPAGELFFGEGSRLTVL.

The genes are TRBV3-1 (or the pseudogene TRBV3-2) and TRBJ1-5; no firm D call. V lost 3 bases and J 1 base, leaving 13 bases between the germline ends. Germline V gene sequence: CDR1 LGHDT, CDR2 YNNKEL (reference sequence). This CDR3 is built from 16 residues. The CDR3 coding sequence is TGTGCCAGCAGCCAGGGGTGGTTATCCAGCAATCAGCCCCAGCATTTT. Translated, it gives CASSQGWLSSNQPQHF.